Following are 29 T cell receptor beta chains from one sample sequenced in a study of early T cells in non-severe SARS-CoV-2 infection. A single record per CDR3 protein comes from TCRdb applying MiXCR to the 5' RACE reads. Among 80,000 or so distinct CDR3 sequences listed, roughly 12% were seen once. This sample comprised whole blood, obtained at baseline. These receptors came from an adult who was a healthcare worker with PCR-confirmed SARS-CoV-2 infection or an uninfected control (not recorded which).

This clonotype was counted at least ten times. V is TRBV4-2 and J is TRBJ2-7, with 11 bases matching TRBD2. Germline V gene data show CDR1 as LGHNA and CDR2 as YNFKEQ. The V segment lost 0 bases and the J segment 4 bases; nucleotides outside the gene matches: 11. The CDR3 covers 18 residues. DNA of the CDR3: TGTGCCAGCAGCCAAGAGGGCACCCTAGCGGGGGGACCATACGAGCAGTACTTC. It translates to CASSQEGTLAGGPYEQYF.

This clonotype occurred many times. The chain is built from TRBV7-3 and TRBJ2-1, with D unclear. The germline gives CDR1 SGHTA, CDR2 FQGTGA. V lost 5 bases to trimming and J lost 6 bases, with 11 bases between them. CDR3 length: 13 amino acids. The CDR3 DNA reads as TGTGCCAGCAGCCTAGGACGGCTCAATGAGCAGTTCTTC. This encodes CASSLGRLNEQFF.

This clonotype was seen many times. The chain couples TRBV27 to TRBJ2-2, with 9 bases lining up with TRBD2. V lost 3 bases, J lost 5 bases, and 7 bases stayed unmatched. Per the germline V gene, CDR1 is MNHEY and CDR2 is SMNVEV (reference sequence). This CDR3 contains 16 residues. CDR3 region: CASSFSGGWGTGELFF. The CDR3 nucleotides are TGTGCCAGCAGTTTTAGCGGGGGCTGGGGGACCGGGGAGCTGTTTTTT.

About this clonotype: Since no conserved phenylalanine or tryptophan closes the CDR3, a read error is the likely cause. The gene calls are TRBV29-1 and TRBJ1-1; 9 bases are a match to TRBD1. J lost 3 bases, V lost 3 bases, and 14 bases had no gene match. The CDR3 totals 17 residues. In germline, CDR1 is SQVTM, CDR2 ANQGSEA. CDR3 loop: CSVETGGGMSSDTEAFL. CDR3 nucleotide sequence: TGCAGCGTTGAGACAGGGGGAGGAATGTCGTCGGACACTGAAGCTTTCCTT.

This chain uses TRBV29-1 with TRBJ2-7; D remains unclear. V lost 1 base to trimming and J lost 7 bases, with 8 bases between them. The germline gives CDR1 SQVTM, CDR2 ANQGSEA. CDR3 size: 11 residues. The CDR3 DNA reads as TGCAGCGTTGAAGGCACCCCAGAGCAGTACTTC. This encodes CSVEGTPEQYF.

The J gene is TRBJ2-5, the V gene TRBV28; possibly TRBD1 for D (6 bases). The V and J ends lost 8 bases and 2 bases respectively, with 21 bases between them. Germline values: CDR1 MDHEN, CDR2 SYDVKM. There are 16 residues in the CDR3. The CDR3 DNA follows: TGTGCCAGCGTTGAGGCGGGCAGGGGATTACAAGAGACCCAGTACTTC. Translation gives CASVEAGRGLQETQYF.

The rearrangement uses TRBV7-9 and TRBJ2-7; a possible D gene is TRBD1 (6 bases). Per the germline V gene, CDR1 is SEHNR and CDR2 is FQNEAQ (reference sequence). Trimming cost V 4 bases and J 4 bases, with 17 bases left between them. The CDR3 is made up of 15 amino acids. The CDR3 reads CASSWTVSPRYEQYF. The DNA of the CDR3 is TGTGCCAGCAGCTGGACAGTGTCACCTCGGTACGAGCAGTACTTC.

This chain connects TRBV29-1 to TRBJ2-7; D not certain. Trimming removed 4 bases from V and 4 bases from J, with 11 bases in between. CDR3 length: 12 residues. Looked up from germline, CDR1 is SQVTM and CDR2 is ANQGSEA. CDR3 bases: TGCAGCGTTGTGGCAAGTCCATACGAGCAGTACTTC. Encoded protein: CSVVASPYEQYF.

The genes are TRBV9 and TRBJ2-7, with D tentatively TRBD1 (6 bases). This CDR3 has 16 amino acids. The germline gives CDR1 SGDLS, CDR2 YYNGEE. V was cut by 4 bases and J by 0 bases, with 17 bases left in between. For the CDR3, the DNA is TGTGCCAGCAGCCCCGTGGACAGTCCAAGCTCCTACGAGCAGTACTTC. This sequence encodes CASSPVDSPSSYEQYF.

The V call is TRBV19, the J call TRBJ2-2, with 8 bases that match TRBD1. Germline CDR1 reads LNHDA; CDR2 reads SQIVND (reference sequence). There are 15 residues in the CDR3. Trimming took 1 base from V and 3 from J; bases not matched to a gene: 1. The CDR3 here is CASSIGQGYTGELFF. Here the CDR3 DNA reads TGTGCCAGTAGTATAGGACAGGGGTACACCGGGGAGCTGTTTTTT.

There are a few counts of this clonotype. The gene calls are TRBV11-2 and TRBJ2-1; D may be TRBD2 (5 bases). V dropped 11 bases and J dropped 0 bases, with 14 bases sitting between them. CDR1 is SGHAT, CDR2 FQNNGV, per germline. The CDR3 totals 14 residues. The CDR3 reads CASGVASSYNEQFF. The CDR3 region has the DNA TGTGCCTCCGGGGTAGCCTCCTCCTACAATGAGCAGTTCTTC.

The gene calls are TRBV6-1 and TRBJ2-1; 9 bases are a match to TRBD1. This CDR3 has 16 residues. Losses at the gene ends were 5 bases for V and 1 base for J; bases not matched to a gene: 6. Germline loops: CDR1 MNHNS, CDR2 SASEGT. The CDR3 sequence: CASSYRDRVSYNEQFF. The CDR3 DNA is TGTGCCAGCAGTTACCGGGACAGGGTTTCCTACAATGAGCAGTTCTTC.

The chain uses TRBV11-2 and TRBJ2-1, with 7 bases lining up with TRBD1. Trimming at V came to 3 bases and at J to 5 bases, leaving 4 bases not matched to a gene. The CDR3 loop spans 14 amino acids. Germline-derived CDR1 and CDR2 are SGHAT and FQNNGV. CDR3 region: CASSLDRTNNEQFF. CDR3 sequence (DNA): TGTGCCAGCAGCTTGGACAGGACAAACAATGAGCAGTTCTTC.

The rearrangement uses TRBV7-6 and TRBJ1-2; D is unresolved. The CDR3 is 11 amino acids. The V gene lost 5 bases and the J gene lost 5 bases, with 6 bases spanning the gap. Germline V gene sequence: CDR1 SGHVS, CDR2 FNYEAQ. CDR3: CASSDRYGYTF. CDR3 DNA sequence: TGTGCCAGCAGCGATAGATATGGCTACACCTTC.

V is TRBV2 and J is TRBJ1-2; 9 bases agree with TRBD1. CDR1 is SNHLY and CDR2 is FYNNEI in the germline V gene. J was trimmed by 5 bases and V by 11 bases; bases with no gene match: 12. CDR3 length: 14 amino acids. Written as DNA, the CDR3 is TGTGCCGGAAAGACAGGGGGGCGACCGTATGGCTACACCTTC. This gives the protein CAGKTGGRPYGYTF. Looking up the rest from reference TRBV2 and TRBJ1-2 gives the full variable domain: EPEVTQTPSHQVTQMGQEVILRCVPISNHLYFYWYRQILGQKVEFLVSFYNNEISEKSEIFDDQFSVERPDGSNFTLKIRSTKLEDSAMYFCAGKTGGRPYGYTFGSGTRLTVV.

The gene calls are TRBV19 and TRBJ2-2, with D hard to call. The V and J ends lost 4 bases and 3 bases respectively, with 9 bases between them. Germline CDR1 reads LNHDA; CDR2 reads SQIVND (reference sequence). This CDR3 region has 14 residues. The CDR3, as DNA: TGTGCCAGTAGTAGCCGACCCTACACCGGGGAGCTGTTTTTT. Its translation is CASSSRPYTGELFF.

DNA of the CDR3: TGTGCCAGCAGCCTACCTGGAGGGGCCTACGAGCAGTACTTC. This codes for CASSLPGGAYEQYF. This sequence joins TRBV6-2 or TRBV6-3 and TRBJ2-7, with D perhaps matching TRBD2 (6 bases). The CDR3 is 14 residues long. Germline V gene data show CDR1 as MNHEY and CDR2 as SVGEGT. The V and J ends lost 6 bases and 2 bases respectively, with 14 bases between them.

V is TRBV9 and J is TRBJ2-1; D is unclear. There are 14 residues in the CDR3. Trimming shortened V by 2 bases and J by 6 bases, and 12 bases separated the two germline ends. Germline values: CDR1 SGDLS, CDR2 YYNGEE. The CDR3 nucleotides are TGTGCCAGCAGCGTGGCCGCAAATGGCAATGAGCAGTTCTTC. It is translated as CASSVAANGNEQFF.

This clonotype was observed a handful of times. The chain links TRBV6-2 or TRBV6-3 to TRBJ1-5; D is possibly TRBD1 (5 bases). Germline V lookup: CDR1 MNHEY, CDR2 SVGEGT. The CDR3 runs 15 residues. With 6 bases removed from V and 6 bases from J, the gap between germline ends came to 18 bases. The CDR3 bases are TGTGCCAGCAGCCTACTGTCAGGGATTAGTCAGCCCCAGCATTTT. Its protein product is CASSLLSGISQPQHF.

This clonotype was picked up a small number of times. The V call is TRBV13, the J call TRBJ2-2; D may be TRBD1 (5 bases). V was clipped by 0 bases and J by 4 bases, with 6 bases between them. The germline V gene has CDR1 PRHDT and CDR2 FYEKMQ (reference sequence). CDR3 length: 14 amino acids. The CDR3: CASSLGGLTGELFF. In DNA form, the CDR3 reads TGTGCCAGCAGCTTAGGGGGGCTCACCGGGGAGCTGTTTTTT.

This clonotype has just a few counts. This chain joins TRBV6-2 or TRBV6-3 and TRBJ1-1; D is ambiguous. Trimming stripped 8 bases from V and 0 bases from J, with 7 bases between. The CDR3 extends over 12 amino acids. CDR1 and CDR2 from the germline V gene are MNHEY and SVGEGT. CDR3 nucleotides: TGTGCCAGCGGAACTATGAACACTGAAGCTTTCTTT. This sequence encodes CASGTMNTEAFF.

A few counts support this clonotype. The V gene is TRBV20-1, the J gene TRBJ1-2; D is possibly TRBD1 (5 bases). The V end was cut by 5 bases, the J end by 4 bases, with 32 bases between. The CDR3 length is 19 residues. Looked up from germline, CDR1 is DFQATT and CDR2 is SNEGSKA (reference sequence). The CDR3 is CSASRLVQGLAELGYGYTF. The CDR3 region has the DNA TGCAGTGCTTCGCGGCTAGTGCAGGGCTTGGCGGAACTGGGCTATGGCTACACCTTC.

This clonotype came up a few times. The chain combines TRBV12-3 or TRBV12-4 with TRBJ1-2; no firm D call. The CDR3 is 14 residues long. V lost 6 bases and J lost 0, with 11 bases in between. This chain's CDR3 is CASRGQAPNYGYTF. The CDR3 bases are TGTGCCAGCAGGGGCCAGGCGCCTAACTATGGCTACACCTTC.

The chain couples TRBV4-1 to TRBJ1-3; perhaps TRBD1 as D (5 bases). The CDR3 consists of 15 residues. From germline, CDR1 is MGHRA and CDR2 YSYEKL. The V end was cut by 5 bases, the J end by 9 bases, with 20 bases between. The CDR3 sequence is CASSREGSSASTIYF. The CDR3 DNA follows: TGCGCCAGCAGCAGAGAGGGGAGCTCGGCGAGCACCATATATTTT.

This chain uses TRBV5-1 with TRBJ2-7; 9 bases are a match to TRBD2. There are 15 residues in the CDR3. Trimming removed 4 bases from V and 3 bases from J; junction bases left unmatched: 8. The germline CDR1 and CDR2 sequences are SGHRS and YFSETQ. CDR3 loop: CASSEVSGGLYEQYF. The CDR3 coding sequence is TGCGCCAGCAGCGAAGTTAGCGGGGGCCTCTACGAGCAGTACTTC.

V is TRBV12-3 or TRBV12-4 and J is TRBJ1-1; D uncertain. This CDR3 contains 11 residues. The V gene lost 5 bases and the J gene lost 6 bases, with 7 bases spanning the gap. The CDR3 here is CASSLWPEAFF. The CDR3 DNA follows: TGTGCCAGCAGTCTCTGGCCTGAAGCTTTCTTT.

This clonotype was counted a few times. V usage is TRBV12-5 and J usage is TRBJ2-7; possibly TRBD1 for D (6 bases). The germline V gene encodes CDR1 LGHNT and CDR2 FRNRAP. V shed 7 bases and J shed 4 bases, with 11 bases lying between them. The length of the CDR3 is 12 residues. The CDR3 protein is CASAEQGYEQYF. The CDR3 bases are TGTGCTAGTGCCGAACAGGGTTACGAGCAGTACTTC.

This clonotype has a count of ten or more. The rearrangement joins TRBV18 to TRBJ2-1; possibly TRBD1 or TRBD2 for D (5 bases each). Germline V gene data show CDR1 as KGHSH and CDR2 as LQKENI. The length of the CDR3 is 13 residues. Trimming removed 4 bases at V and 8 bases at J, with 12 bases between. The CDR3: CASSRDVEDEQFF. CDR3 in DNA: TGTGCCAGCTCACGGGACGTCGAGGATGAGCAGTTCTTC.

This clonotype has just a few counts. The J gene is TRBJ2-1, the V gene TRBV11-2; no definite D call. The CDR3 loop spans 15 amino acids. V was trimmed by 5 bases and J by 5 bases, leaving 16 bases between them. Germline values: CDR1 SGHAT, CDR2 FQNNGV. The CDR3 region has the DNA TGTGCCAGCAGCCCTAGTGGTGGCCGGGACAATGAGCAGTTCTTC. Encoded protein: CASSPSGGRDNEQFF.